These 22 T cell receptor beta chains came from one sample sequenced in a study of blood T cell repertoires in COVID-19. Clones were read by immunoSEQ multiplex PCR, and TCRdb kept only the in-frame ones, dropping some. The profile covers more than 200,000 clones, with 80% to 85% appearing a single time and 10% to 13% taken by the ten largest. Sequencing was carried out using peripheral blood. The receptor set was obtained from an elderly woman with COVID-19, enrolled during active disease.

V usage is TRBV2 and J usage is TRBJ2-2, with 13 bases that match TRBD2. Germline-derived CDR1 and CDR2 are SNHLY and FYNNEI. The CDR3 is made up of 17 amino acids. The junction had 6 bases not matched to a gene; V was cut back by 7 bases and J by 1 base. CDR3 sequence (DNA): TGTGCCAGCACTTTCCGACTAGCGGGGGGGAACACCGGGGAGCTGTTTTTT. It specifies CASTFRLAGGNTGELFF. Variable domain in full (rest from reference TRBV2 and TRBJ2-2): EPEVTQTPSHQVTQMGQEVILRCVPISNHLYFYWYRQILGQKVEFLVSFYNNEISEKSEIFDDQFSVERPDGSNFTLKIRSTKLEDSAMYFCASTFRLAGGNTGELFFGEGSRLTVL.

V is TRBV28 and J is TRBJ1-2; 12 bases agree with TRBD1. Losses at the gene ends were 6 bases for V and 6 bases for J; bases not matched to a gene: 11. The CDR3 runs to 16 residues. In germline, CDR1 is MDHEN, CDR2 SYDVKM. This chain's CDR3 is CASSPGTGGHRNGYTF. CDR3 DNA sequence: TGTGCCAGCAGCCCCGGGACAGGGGGCCACCGAAATGGCTACACCTTC.

This clone was counted between two and nine times. The chain combines TRBV18 with TRBJ2-7; 9 nucleotides agree with TRBD1. CDR1 is KGHSH and CDR2 is LQKENI in the germline V gene. The CDR3 consists of 14 residues. The V and J ends lost 5 bases and 7 bases, in that order; junction bases with no gene match: 9. The CDR3 loop reads CASSTGTGPLEQYF. DNA of the CDR3: TGTGCCAGCTCAACCGGGACAGGGCCTTTAGAGCAGTACTTC.

On this clone itself: The sample holds other DNA sequences that translate to the same CDR3. The gene calls are TRBV12-3 or TRBV12-4 and TRBJ1-2; 7 positions agree with TRBD1. V shed 5 bases and J 4 bases; nucleotides not matched to a gene: 4. CDR3 length: 13 residues. CDR3: CASSQQGSYGYTF. CDR3 nucleotide sequence: TGTGCCAGCAGTCAACAGGGGAGCTATGGCTACACCTTC.

This clone came up a few times. The chain is built from TRBV3-1 (or the pseudogene TRBV3-2) and TRBJ1-5, with a weak D call TRBD1 (6 bases). Trimming pared 4 bases from V and 5 bases from J, leaving 9 bases between. This CDR3 region has 13 residues. The germline V gene encodes CDR1 LGHDT and CDR2 YNNKEL (reference sequence). The CDR3 region is CASSPPGDQPQHF. The CDR3 nucleotides are TGTGCCAGCAGCCCCCCAGGGGATCAGCCCCAGCATTTT.

This clone has just one count. The rearrangement uses TRBV29-1 and TRBJ1-1, with TRBD1 identical over 7 bases. CDR1 and CDR2 from the germline V gene are SQVTM and ANQGSEA. There are 13 residues in the CDR3. V shed 1 base, J shed 4 bases, and the junction held 3 bases outside the gene matches. DNA of the CDR3: TGCAGCGTTGAAGGAGCAGGGGGCACTGAAGCTTTCTTT. Translation: CSVEGAGGTEAFF. The whole variable domain, remainder taken from reference TRBV29-1 and TRBJ1-1, is SAVISQKPSRDICQRGTSLTIQCQVDSQVTMMFWYRQQPGQSLTLIATANQGSEATYESGFVIDKFPISRPNLTFSTLTVSNMSPEDSSIYLCSVEGAGGTEAFFGQGTRLTVV.

The chain is built from TRBV7-2 and TRBJ1-2; tentatively, D is TRBD1 (5 bases). Per germline, CDR1 SGHTA and CDR2 FQGNSA. The V end was cut by 1 base, the J end by 4 bases, with 10 bases between. The CDR3 spans 14 residues. The CDR3 sequence is CASSLVGAAYGYTF. In DNA, the CDR3 is TGTGCCAGCAGCTTAGTAGGGGCAGCCTATGGCTACACCTTC.

The CDR3 loop is CASSLSQTSRAITGELFF. The CDR3 nucleotides are TGTGCCAGCAGCTTAAGCCAGACTAGCCGGGCGATCACCGGGGAGCTGTTTTTT. The rearrangement uses TRBV7-2 and TRBJ2-2; TRBD2 matches at 7 bases. V lost 2 bases and J lost 4; bases outside the gene matches: 13. Germline CDR1 and CDR2: SGHTA and FQGNSA. This CDR3 comprises 18 residues.

The chain links TRBV21-1 to TRBJ1-2. TRBV21-1 is a pseudogene. There are 18 residues in the CDR3. The CDR3 reads CASSSRGVIGNFNYGYTF. CDR3 nucleotide sequence: TGTGCCAGCAGCTCTCGAGGCGTAATCGGAAACTTTAACTATGGCTACACCTTC.

This chain uses TRBV3-1 (or the pseudogene TRBV3-2) with TRBJ2-1; D remains ambiguous. CDR3 length equals 13 residues. Trimming took off 6 bases at V and 10 bases at J, with 16 bases between the two ends. Germline V gives CDR1 LGHDT, CDR2 YNNKEL (reference sequence). The CDR3 coding sequence is TGTGCCAGCAGTCCTCAGGTTCTAAGCGAGCAGTTCTTC. It translates to CASSPQVLSEQFF.

The chain has TRBV18 and TRBJ1-1; D perhaps matches TRBD1 (5 bases). Per the germline V gene, CDR1 is KGHSH and CDR2 is LQKENI. This CDR3 is 13 amino acids long. V gave up 4 bases and J gave up 7 bases, with 13 bases separating them. CDR3 bases: TGTGCCAGCTCACAACAGGAATTCATTGAAGCTTTCTTT. This sequence encodes CASSQQEFIEAFF.

This clone appeared a single time. The gene calls are TRBV28 and TRBJ1-6; a weak D match, TRBD1 (5 bases). CDR1 is MDHEN and CDR2 is SYDVKM in the germline V gene. Trimming shortened V by 5 bases and J by 1 base, and 18 bases separated the two germline ends. The CDR3 extends over 18 amino acids. The CDR3 region is CASSLDLTGDSYNSPLHF. CDR3 nucleotides: TGTGCCAGCAGTCTAGACCTAACAGGAGATTCCTATAATTCACCCCTCCACTTT.

The chain uses TRBV6-6 and TRBJ2-7, with TRBD2 as a possible D gene (5 bases). V lost 6 bases, J lost 2 bases, and 11 bases lay in between. CDR3 size: 13 residues. Per the germline V gene, CDR1 is MNHNY and CDR2 is SVGAGI (reference sequence). The DNA for the CDR3 is TGTGCCAGCAGAGCGGACGGGACCTACGAGCAGTACTTC. It is translated as CASRADGTYEQYF.

This clone has a handful of counts. The rearrangement uses TRBV6-2 or TRBV6-3 and TRBJ2-2, with D maybe TRBD1 (7 bases). Trimming took off 2 bases at V and 5 bases at J, with 12 bases between the two ends. CDR3 length: 15 residues. Germline CDR1 and CDR2: MNHEY and SVGEGT. CDR3 coding DNA: TGTGCCAGCAGTTACAGGCCAGGGGGGACCGGGGAGCTGTTTTTT. As protein: CASSYRPGGTGELFF.

The V call is TRBV5-4, the J call TRBJ2-5; 8 nucleotides align to TRBD2. V gave up 6 bases and J gave up 2 bases; unmatched junction bases: 12. The CDR3 runs to 16 residues. Germline CDR1 is SGHNT and CDR2 is YYREEE (reference sequence). The CDR3 loop is CASNSGGGRSQETQYF. As DNA, the CDR3 is TGTGCCAGCAACTCGGGGGGGGGTCGCTCACAAGAGACCCAGTACTTC.

The rearrangement joins TRBV5-4 to TRBJ2-5; 14 nucleotides match TRBD2. The CDR3 is 17 amino acids. CDR1 is SGHNT and CDR2 is YYREEE in the germline V gene (reference sequence). V was pared by 3 bases and J by 4 bases, with 8 bases of the junction left unmatched. The CDR3 DNA follows: TGTGCCAGCAGCTCAAAGACTAGCGGGGGGGCACGAGAGACCCAGTACTTC. Encoded protein: CASSSKTSGGARETQYF. Full variable domain (missing parts from reference TRBV5-4 and TRBJ2-5): ETGVTQSPTHLIKTRGQQVTLRCSSQSGHNTVSWYQQALGQGPQFIFQYYREEENGRGNFPPRFSGLQFPNYSSELNVNALELDDSALYLCASSSKTSGGARETQYFGPGTRLLVL.

The rearrangement links TRBV10-3 to TRBJ1-1; TRBD1 matches 11 bases. The germline V gene encodes CDR1 ENHRY and CDR2 SYGVKD. The V and J ends lost 10 bases and 4 bases, in that order; junction bases with no gene match: 8. The CDR3 extends over 14 amino acids. The CDR3 protein is CATKPGTGGTEAFF. CDR3 bases: TGTGCCACCAAACCCGGGACAGGGGGCACTGAAGCTTTCTTT.

This rearrangement joins TRBV13 to TRBJ2-1; the match to TRBD2 covers 12 bases. Germline assignment: CDR1 PRHDT and CDR2 FYEKMQ (reference sequence). The V and J ends lost 5 bases and 3 bases, in that order; junction bases with no gene match: 5. The CDR3 length is 16 residues. The CDR3 coding sequence is TGTGCCAGCAGCCGCACTAGCGGGGGGTTCTACAATGAGCAGTTCTTC. Translated: CASSRTSGGFYNEQFF.

The J gene is TRBJ1-4, the V gene TRBV5-1; maybe TRBD1 (5 bases). The germline gives CDR1 SGHRS, CDR2 YFSETQ. The CDR3 loop spans 15 amino acids. Trimming removed 1 base from V and 2 bases from J, with 9 bases in between. The CDR3 bases are TGCGCCAGCAGCTTGATCCCAGGGACTAATGAAAAACTGTTTTTT. The encoded protein is CASSLIPGTNEKLFF.

The chain has TRBV7-2 and TRBJ1-2; 11 nucleotides agree with TRBD1. The V gene end was trimmed by 5 bases and the J gene end by 3 bases; junction bases not matched to a gene: 5. From germline, CDR1 is SGHTA and CDR2 FQGNSA. The CDR3 has 15 amino acids. The CDR3 reads CASSLGQGAYYGYTF. The CDR3 DNA reads as TGTGCCAGCAGCCTCGGACAGGGGGCTTACTATGGCTACACCTTC.

This clone was observed a few times. CDR3 in amino acids: CASELGSPSTGELFF. The CDR3 nucleotides are TGTGCCAGTGAACTAGGCTCTCCGAGCACCGGGGAGCTGTTTTTT. This rearrangement joins TRBV13 to TRBJ2-2; possible D gene TRBD2, 5 bases. Germline CDR1 and CDR2: PRHDT and FYEKMQ (reference sequence). The ends were cut back, 9 bases at V and 4 bases at J, with 18 bases in the middle. CDR3 size: 15 residues.

As regards this clone: Additional DNA sequences in this sample encode the identical CDR3. J is TRBJ1-2 and V is TRBV28; TRBD1 agrees at 9 bases. Trimming at V came to 4 bases and at J to 2 bases, leaving 2 bases not matched to a gene. Germline CDR1 reads MDHEN; CDR2 reads SYDVKM. CDR3 length equals 14 residues. CDR3: CASSSGQGNYGYTF. The CDR3 DNA reads TGTGCCAGCAGTTCCGGACAGGGGAACTATGGCTACACCTTC.